The present T cell receptor (beta chain) was sequenced within a study of vaccination and CD4 T cells after COVID-19. Sequenced with the Oncomine TCR Beta short-read assay was DNA taken from cultured CD4+ T cells. Each CDR3 protein is one row after TCRdb ran MiXCR on the PCR reads. The sample carries approximately 6,300 distinct CDR3 sequences, approximately 31% recorded once. About this clonotype: Its antigen is unknown.

Germline assignment: CDR1 LNHNV and CDR2 YYDKDF (reference sequence). The CDR3 is made up of 16 amino acids. V lost 1 base to trimming and J lost 0 bases, with 10 bases between them. Treatment described: roughly ten-day PBMC culture with coronavirus spike peptide pools or control peptides (ViraFEST assay). The sequence was obtained from a human donor who had recovered from COVID-19. This specimen consisted of CD4+ T cells from blood, cultured in vitro, obtained after SARS-CoV-2 vaccination. The V call is TRBV15, the J call TRBJ1-5; D is unresolved. The DNA of the CDR3 is TGTGCCACCAGCAGAGCTGGGATTTATAGCAATCAGCCCCAGCATTTT. Protein sequence: CATSRAGIYSNQPQHF.